This entry lists 18 T cell receptor beta chains sequenced from one sample in a study of post-analysis software for immune sequencing data. Antigens for these TCRs are unknown. Findings and caveats of the study: There were five or six TRBV segments more frequent in patients than controls, and TRBV5-6, TRBV5-1 and TRBV20-1 were among them.

cDNA libraries for TCR beta contained unique molecular identifiers. TCRdb processed the PCR reads anew with MiXCR; each CDR3 protein has one entry. The data hold about 540,000 distinct CDR3 sequences, with around 31% observed a single time. Sequenced material: blood. These TCRs come from a girl aged 2-17 years with multiple sclerosis.

This clonotype was observed a handful of times. The chain joins TRBV7-2 to TRBJ2-5; D gene uncertain. Germline V gene data show CDR1 as SGHTA and CDR2 as FQGNSA. The germline V and J ends were trimmed by 0 bases and 1 base, with 9 bases remaining between them. The CDR3 has 15 residues. The CDR3 DNA is TGTGCCAGCAGCTTAGCGCCAGGTTCCCAAGAGACCCAGTACTTC. Residues: CASSLAPGSQETQYF.

A note on this clonotype: A much larger clonotype is one base distant, so this may be a read error. The chain links TRBV20-1 to TRBJ2-3; 7 nucleotides agree with TRBD2. The CDR3 length is 13 residues. The germline gives CDR1 DFQATT, CDR2 SNEGSKA (reference sequence). CDR3 in amino acids: CRASGVGTDTQYF. DNA for the CDR3: TGCAGGGCGAGCGGGGTGGGCACAGATACGCAGTATTTT.

CDR3 sequence reads: CASSPGGGAETQYF. Written as DNA, the CDR3 is TGTGCCAGCAGCCCCGGCGGGGGGGCAGAGACCCAGTACTTC. This chain connects TRBV12-3 or TRBV12-4 to TRBJ2-7, with 9 bases that match TRBD2. Matching the DNA end better, TRBJ2-5 makes the J call doubtful. This CDR3 contains 14 residues.

This clonotype was detected only a few times. CDR3 region: CSAEGEQPQHF. The CDR3 DNA sequence: TGCAGTGCAGAGGGGGAACAGCCCCAGCATTTT. The chain employs TRBV20-1 and TRBJ1-5; D may be TRBD1 (6 bases). Trimming shortened V by 6 bases and J by 7 bases, and 10 bases separated the two germline ends. Germline CDR1 and CDR2: DFQATT and SNEGSKA (reference sequence). The CDR3 has 11 amino acids.

The CDR3 loop is CASSAKWGTGPHYNEQFF. The CDR3 DNA sequence: TGTGCCAGCAGCGCGAAATGGGGGACAGGGCCCCACTACAATGAGCAGTTCTTC. The chain has TRBV11-1 and TRBJ2-1, with 9 bases matching TRBD1. Germline V gene sequence: CDR1 SGHAT, CDR2 FQDESV (reference sequence). The CDR3 extends over 18 amino acids. With V trimmed by 5 bases and J by 3 bases, 14 bases remained unmatched.

The DNA for the CDR3 is TGTGCCAGCAGAGCGCCAGGGTCAGATACGCAGTATTTT. Amino acids: CASRAPGSDTQYF. The chain has TRBV6-5 and TRBJ2-3; D possibly corresponds to TRBD1 (5 bases). The germline CDR1 and CDR2 sequences are MNHEY and SVGAGI. The CDR3 runs to 13 residues. The V end was cut by 6 bases, the J end by 4 bases, with 11 bases between.

A few counts support this clonotype. The chain uses TRBV20-1 and TRBJ2-5, with a tentative D call TRBD2 (6 bases). V lost 0 bases, J lost 5 bases, and 16 bases lay in between. Germline V lookup: CDR1 DFQATT, CDR2 SNEGSKA (reference sequence). This CDR3 has 15 amino acids. In nucleotides, the CDR3 is TGCAGTGCTAGAGATGACCGTAGGGAGGTGGAGACCCAGTACTTC. It specifies CSARDDRREVETQYF.

This chain joins TRBV2 and TRBJ2-7; no reliable D call. The germline V gene encodes CDR1 SNHLY and CDR2 FYNNEI. V was pared by 8 bases and J by 0 bases, with 14 bases between. The CDR3 is 14 residues long. The DNA for the CDR3 is TGTGCCAGCGGTGTCAGCTTGAACTCCTACGAGCAGTACTTC. As protein: CASGVSLNSYEQYF.

The chain recombines TRBV3-1 with TRBJ1-4; tentative D call: TRBD1 (5 bases). Trimming took off 5 bases at V and 7 bases at J, with 23 bases between the two ends. Germline CDR1 reads LGHDT; CDR2 reads YNNKEL (reference sequence). The CDR3 has 17 residues. CDR3 in DNA: TGTGCCAGCAGCTTCCAGAGGCCAGGGTTTGGTAGTGAAAAACTGTTTTTT. Protein product: CASSFQRPGFGSEKLFF.

The chain recombines TRBV12-3 or TRBV12-4 with TRBJ2-7; no clear D. The CDR3 is 13 amino acids. Trimming cost V 3 bases and J 6 bases, with 12 bases left between them. This CDR3 is CASSFSSLPEQYF. As DNA, the CDR3 is TGTGCCAGCAGTTTTTCATCCCTTCCCGAGCAGTACTTC.

This sequence joins TRBV7-8 and TRBJ1-1; TRBD1 is a possible D gene (6 bases). Trimming shortened V by 3 bases and J by 2 bases, and 13 bases separated the two germline ends. The CDR3 has 15 amino acids. Per the germline V gene, CDR1 is SGHVS and CDR2 is FQNEAQ. DNA of the CDR3: TGTGCCAGCAGCTTCGGGAGGGGGAAAAACACTGAAGCTTTCTTT. It codes for CASSFGRGKNTEAFF.

In DNA, the CDR3 is TGTGCCAGCAGCCAAGAACGGGGACAGAAATACGAGCAGTACTTC. Its translation is CASSQERGQKYEQYF. The gene calls are TRBV3-1 and TRBJ2-5; 7 bases align to TRBD1. The last part of the DNA fits TRBJ2-7 better; the J call may be wrong. This CDR3 is built from 15 residues. Germline CDR1 is LGHDT and CDR2 is YNNKEL (reference sequence).

V usage is TRBV5-1 and J usage is TRBJ2-3, with no clear D. This CDR3 is 13 amino acids long. Germline CDR1 and CDR2: SGHRS and YFSETQ. Trimming removed 5 bases from V and 6 bases from J, with 13 bases in between. CDR3 sequence: CASRSSGADTQYF. CDR3 DNA sequence: TGCGCCAGCAGATCGTCAGGCGCGGATACGCAGTATTTT.

This chain connects TRBV6-6 to TRBJ1-2; D remains ambiguous. This CDR3 has 15 residues. V was pared by 0 bases and J by 10 bases, with 18 bases between. Germline assignment: CDR1 MNHNY and CDR2 SVGAGI (reference sequence). The CDR3 protein is CASSYSIGREADYTF. CDR3 DNA: TGTGCCAGCAGTTACTCGATAGGAAGGGAAGCTGACTACACCTTC.

The J gene is TRBJ2-3, the V gene TRBV6-5; TRBD1 matches at 8 bases. The germline gives CDR1 MNHEY, CDR2 SVGAGI. The J segment lost 1 base and the V segment lost 5 bases, leaving 2 bases of the junction unmatched. The CDR3 totals 14 residues. The CDR3: CASSETGGTDTQYF. DNA for the CDR3: TGTGCCAGCAGTGAGACAGGGGGCACAGATACGCAGTATTTT.

This clonotype showed up just a few times. V and J are TRBV5-5 and TRBJ2-4; no reliable D call. This CDR3 is built from 16 residues. The germline V and J ends were trimmed by 0 bases and 6 bases, with 16 bases remaining between them. Germline V gene sequence: CDR1 SGHKS, CDR2 YYEKEE (reference sequence). This CDR3 is CASSLVGRTLGNIQYF. The CDR3 region has the DNA TGTGCCAGCAGCTTGGTTGGACGGACCTTGGGAAACATTCAGTACTTC. The full variable domain, rest sourced from reference TRBV5-5 and TRBJ2-4, is DAGVTQSPTHLIKTRGQQVTLRCSPISGHKSVSWYQQVLGQGPQFIFQYYEKEERGRGNFPDRFSARQFPNYSSELNVNALLLGDSALYLCASSLVGRTLGNIQYFGAGTRLSVL.

This sequence joins TRBV20-1 and TRBJ1-5, with a tentative D call TRBD1 (5 bases). Looked up from germline, CDR1 is DFQATT and CDR2 is SNEGSKA (reference sequence). Trimming cost V 4 bases and J 0 bases, with 10 bases left between them. The CDR3 is 14 amino acids. DNA for the CDR3: TGCAGTGCTACCGGGACCCTTAGCAATCAGCCCCAGCATTTT. Its protein is CSATGTLSNQPQHF.

V gene TRBV5-1 combines with J gene TRBJ2-1; D remains ambiguous. Germline assignment: CDR1 SGHRS and CDR2 YFSETQ. This CDR3 contains 14 residues. Trimming shortened V by 4 bases and J by 4 bases, and 12 bases separated the two germline ends. In DNA, the CDR3 is TGCGCCAGCAGCCCACCCAGAGTTTACAATGAGCAGTTCTTC. It codes for CASSPPRVYNEQFF.